Listed below are T cell receptor beta chains from one sample, sequenced in a study of cytomegalovirus exposure and HLA in healthy donors. Clones were read by immunoSEQ multiplex PCR, and TCRdb kept only the in-frame ones, dropping some. The sample contains approximately 170,000 clones, 81% of which appear only once. Material: PBMCs. The receptors come from a man aged 45-60 years in good health and CMV-seropositive. The CDR3 runs from the conserved cysteine through the conserved F or W. D genes are given only for firm matches. Size is stated for part of the rows, as once, few or many counts, or as a class when the clone is expanded.

abundance: few; j_gene: TRBJ1-2; d_gene: -; v_gene: TRBV5-5; CDR3nt: TGTGCCAGCAGCCCTCGTGGGGGGGCTAACTATGGCTACACCTTC; CDR3aa: CASSPRGGANYGYTF
abundance: -; j_gene: TRBJ1-4; d_gene: -; v_gene: TRBV27; CDR3nt: TGTGCCAGCAGTTTTTTAGGGGTGGGTGAAAAACTGTTTTTT; CDR3aa: CASSFLGVGEKLFF
abundance: -; j_gene: TRBJ2-7; d_gene: -; v_gene: TRBV6-6; CDR3nt: TGTGCCAGCAGTTGGGGAGGATACGAGCAGTACTTC; CDR3aa: CASSWGGYEQYF
abundance: -; j_gene: TRBJ2-1; d_gene: -; v_gene: TRBV13; CDR3nt: TGTGCCAGCAGCTTAGTGGGGACACAGTACAATGAGCAGTTCTTC; CDR3aa: CASSLVGTQYNEQFF
abundance: -; j_gene: TRBJ1-2; d_gene: TRBD1; v_gene: TRBV6-6; CDR3nt: TGTGCCAGCAGGGGGGAAGGGACAGGATACTATGGCTACACCTTC; CDR3aa: CASRGEGTGYYGYTF
abundance: few; j_gene: TRBJ2-3; d_gene: -; v_gene: TRBV5-1; CDR3nt: TGCGCCAGCAGCTTTACAGGGCGTACAACTAGCACAGATACGCAGTATTTT; CDR3aa: CASSFTGRTTSTDTQYF
abundance: once; j_gene: TRBJ2-1; d_gene: -; v_gene: TRBV4-1; CDR3nt: TGCGCCAGCAGCCAGCCGGGCGGGACCTCTCGCAATGAGCAGTTCTTC; CDR3aa: CASSQPGGTSRNEQFF
abundance: -; j_gene: TRBJ2-7; d_gene: TRBD2; v_gene: TRBV30; CDR3nt: TGTGCCTGGAGTTTGGGACTAGCGGGAGTCGAGCAGTACTTC; CDR3aa: CAWSLGLAGVEQYF
abundance: -; j_gene: TRBJ1-1; d_gene: -; v_gene: TRBV11-2; CDR3nt: TGTGCCAGCAGCTTAGTTTCGGGTCCGGGAATGAACACTGAAGCTTTCTTT; CDR3aa: CASSLVSGPGMNTEAFF
abundance: -; j_gene: TRBJ2-7; d_gene: TRBD1; v_gene: TRBV28; CDR3nt: TGTGCCAGCAGTTTGACAGGGGATGGTTACGAGCAGTACTTC; CDR3aa: CASSLTGDGYEQYF
abundance: few; j_gene: TRBJ1-4; d_gene: TRBD1; v_gene: TRBV6-5; CDR3nt: TGTGCCAGCAGTAGGACAGGGCTAAATGAAAAACTGTTTTTT; CDR3aa: CASSRTGLNEKLFF
abundance: once; j_gene: TRBJ2-2; d_gene: TRBD2; v_gene: TRBV30; CDR3nt: TGTGCCTGGAGTGTATATAGCGGGGTCACCGGGGAGCTGTTTTTT; CDR3aa: CAWSVYSGVTGELFF
abundance: -; j_gene: TRBJ1-4; d_gene: -; v_gene: TRBV7-9; CDR3nt: TGTGCCAGCAGCACCGGACATTCCGTGGAGGAAAAACTGTTTTTT; CDR3aa: CASSTGHSVEEKLFF
abundance: few; j_gene: TRBJ2-7; d_gene: -; v_gene: TRBV27; CDR3nt: TGTGCCAGCAGTTGGAGATCCAACCCCCCCTACGAGCAGTACTTC; CDR3aa: CASSWRSNPPYEQYF
abundance: -; j_gene: TRBJ2-3; d_gene: TRBD2; v_gene: TRBV4-2; CDR3nt: TGTGCCAGCAGCCAACCCGTCGGGGGGTTGGCTAGCACAGATACGCAGTATTTT; CDR3aa: CASSQPVGGLASTDTQYF
abundance: -; j_gene: TRBJ2-5; d_gene: TRBD1; v_gene: TRBV10-3; CDR3nt: TGTGCCATCAGTGGCAGGGGGCGCGAAGAGACCCAGTACTTC; CDR3aa: CAISGRGREETQYF